Listed below are T cell receptor beta chains from one sample, sequenced in a study of post-analysis software for immune sequencing data. TCRdb reprocessed the PCR reads via MiXCR and lists one record per CDR3 protein. The sample has around 400,000 distinct CDR3 sequences, approximately 38% seen once; the top ten hold about an eighth. Sample: blood. All receptors come from a girl aged 5-17 years with multiple sclerosis. Both conserved end residues are part of each CDR3. D genes are given only for firm matches. Clone size, where shown, is once, few, many, or a class for clones that have expanded.

V	size	J	D	DNA	CDR3
TRBV29-1	-	TRBJ2-7	-	TGCAGCGTTGAAGAGGACACTTCCTACGAGCAGTACTTC	CSVEEDTSYEQYF
TRBV6-6	-	TRBJ1-2	-	TGTGCCAGCGGGACGAACGATTATGGCTACACCTTC	CASGTNDYGYTF
TRBV20-1	few	TRBJ1-6	-	TGCAGTGCGCTGACAGGCTCCTATAATTCACCCCTCCACTTT	CSALTGSYNSPLHF
TRBV4-2	-	TRBJ2-3	TRBD2	TGTGCCAGCAGCCAATGGCGGGGGGGCCATTATACGCAGTATTTT	CASSQWRGGHYTQYF
TRBV6-5	-	TRBJ2-3	TRBD2	TGTGCCAGCAGTTCCGCCCGGGGACTAGCGGGGGGGATTAAGTATTTT	CASSSARGLAGGIKYF
TRBV3-1	many	TRBJ2-7	-	TGTGCCAGCAGCCGCCGACTGGAGTCCTACGAGCAGTACTTC	CASSRRLESYEQYF
TRBV29-1	many	TRBJ2-5	-	TGCAGCGTTGAATTCGGCGAGACCCAGTACTTC	CSVEFGETQYF
TRBV7-6	once	TRBJ2-7	TRBD1	TGTGCCAGCAGCTTAGATGACAGGGGCCACGAGCAGTACTTC	CASSLDDRGHEQYF
TRBV12-3/TRBV12-4	-	TRBJ2-3	TRBD2	TGTGCCAGCAGTTTGGGGCTAGCGGGGGGCACAGATGCGCAGTATTTT	CASSLGLAGGTDAQYF
TRBV7-7	few	TRBJ2-5	TRBD2	TGTGCTAGCAGCTTAGCGGGGGGGGACCAAGAGACCCAGTACTTC	CASSLAGGDQETQYF
TRBV7-2	-	TRBJ2-1	TRBD2	TGTGCCAGCAGCTCCCCCGGCGGGGGGCAGTTCTTC	CASSSPGGGQFF
TRBV20-1	-	TRBJ2-1	TRBD2	TGCAGTGCCACAGGACTAGATAGCTCCTACAATGAGCAGTTCTTC	CSATGLDSSYNEQFF
TRBV7-3	-	TRBJ2-5	-	TGTGCCAGCAGCTTGGACCTTTTTTCCCAAGAGACCCAGTACTTC	CASSLDLFSQETQYF
TRBV20-1	-	TRBJ1-5	TRBD1	TGCAGTGCTAGTCCAGGGGGCTCGATGGAGCCCCAGCATTTT	CSASPGGSMEPQHF
TRBV2	-	TRBJ1-5	-	TGTGCCAGCATTAGGGAAAGCAATCAGCCCCAGCATTTT	CASIRESNQPQHF
TRBV6-1	-	TRBJ1-1	-	TGTGCCAGCAGTAGAGCAGGGGTGAGCGGACGCACTGAAGCTTTCTTT	CASSRAGVSGRTEAFF
TRBV2	-	TRBJ1-6	TRBD1	TGTGCCAGCATCCCCGGGACAGGGAATTCACCCCTCCACTTT	CASIPGTGNSPLHF
TRBV6-5	few	TRBJ2-1	TRBD2	TGTGCCAGCAGTTACTCTGGGACTAGCGGGGGCCAGTACAATGAGCAGTTCTTC	CASSYSGTSGGQYNEQFF
TRBV15	-	TRBJ2-3	TRBD1	TGTGCCACCAGCAGAGCCTGGACAGGGGCCTCCACAGATACGCAGTATTTT	CATSRAWTGASTDTQYF
TRBV6-6	-	TRBJ1-2	-	TGTGCCAGCAGCCACCGGGACGGATCGTCCTATGGCTACACCTTC	CASSHRDGSSYGYTF
TRBV4-1	-	TRBJ2-1	-	TGCGCCAGCAGCCGTTGGATAGGGTTGATGGGGTACAATGAGCAGTTCTTC	CASSRWIGLMGYNEQFF
TRBV9	-	TRBJ2-3	-	TGTGCCAGCAGCGTATCTGGACCCCTCGGCCATACGCAGTATTTT	CASSVSGPLGHTQYF
TRBV25-1	many	TRBJ1-2	-	TGTGCCAGCAGGCCCCCAGGGGTTAACTATGGCTACACCTTC	CASRPPGVNYGYTF
TRBV6-1	few	TRBJ2-6	-	TGTGCCAGCAGGAATGGGGGCTCTGGGGCCAACGTCCTGACTTTC	CASRNGGSGANVLTF
TRBV27	-	TRBJ2-7	-	TGTGCCAGCAGTTTACGGAGAGCCGGGGTGCCCTACGAGCAGTACTTC	CASSLRRAGVPYEQYF
TRBV5-1	-	TRBJ2-3	-	TGCGCCAGCAGCTTGAAAAGGACGTCTGGCACAGATACGCAGTATTTT	CASSLKRTSGTDTQYF
TRBV27	-	TRBJ2-3	-	TGTGCCAGCAGTCTGACGATGGGAGATACGCAGTATTTT	CASSLTMGDTQYF
TRBV29-1	few	TRBJ2-3	-	TGCAGCGTTAGCGGGGGGACAGGACCTAGCACAGATACGCAGTATTTT	CSVSGGTGPSTDTQYF
TRBV20-1	-	TRBJ2-3	TRBD2	TGCAGTGCTAGATTTCAAGTAGCGGGGTATAGCACAGATACGCAGTATTTT	CSARFQVAGYSTDTQYF
TRBV9	-	TRBJ1-1	-	TGTGCCAGCAGCGCTTCCGGGACCTTGAACACTGAAGCTTTCTTT	CASSASGTLNTEAFF
TRBV7-2	-	TRBJ2-3	TRBD2	TGTGCCAGCAGCTCTACCTGGGGGGGGACAGATACGCAGTATTTT	CASSSTWGGTDTQYF
TRBV4-1	-	TRBJ1-1	TRBD1	TGCGCCAGCAGCCAAGGGCGAAGGGGGCTCCTCATGAACACTGAAGCTTTCTTT	CASSQGRRGLLMNTEAFF
TRBV15	-	TRBJ2-5	-	TGTGCCACCAGCAGAGATTGGTCCCAGCGGGAGACCCAGTACTTC	CATSRDWSQRETQYF
TRBV7-2	-	TRBJ1-2	-	TGTGCCAGCAGCCAGAGAGTGAACTATGGCTACACCTTC	CASSQRVNYGYTF
TRBV29-1	-	TRBJ2-7	-	TGCAGCGTTCTGAGACAGAATGAGTACGAGCAGTACTTC	CSVLRQNEYEQYF
TRBV7-2	-	TRBJ1-4	TRBD1	TGTGCCAGCAGCTTAGAATATAGGACAGGGGGCTTTGGAACTAATGAAAAACTGTTTTTT	CASSLEYRTGGFGTNEKLFF
TRBV29-1	-	TRBJ2-1	TRBD2	TGCAGCGTTGGACTAGCGGGGGGGGTCAGCTCCTACAATGTGCAGTTCTTC	CSVGLAGGVSSYNVQFF
TRBV20-1	many	TRBJ1-2	-	TGCAGTGCTAGGGGAGGTTATGGCTACACCTTC	CSARGGYGYTF
TRBV7-9	-	TRBJ1-6	-	TGTGCCAGCAACGTTGGGGCTAACGAATCACCCCTCCACTTT	CASNVGANESPLHF
TRBV10-3	-	TRBJ2-5	-	TGTGCCTCTAGGACTACTGGCCAAGAGACCCAGTACTTC	CASRTTGQETQYF
TRBV20-1	-	TRBJ2-7	-	TGCAGTGCGAGCAACGGGGGTCCTACATGGGGGCAGTACTTC	CSASNGGPTWGQYF
TRBV12-3/TRBV12-4	-	TRBJ1-2	-	TGTGCCAGCAGTTTTTTGTCGGGCTATGGCTACACCTTC	CASSFLSGYGYTF
TRBV27	-	TRBJ1-1	-	TGTGCCAGCAGTCCTAAGAACCCTCGGAGAACTGAAGCTTTCTTT	CASSPKNPRRTEAFF
TRBV15	few	TRBJ2-1	TRBD2	TGTGCCACCAGCGGACCGGGACTAGCGGGGACCGATGAGCAGTTCTTC	CATSGPGLAGTDEQFF
TRBV12-3/TRBV12-4	few	TRBJ1-6	TRBD1	TGTGCCAGCAGCATAGGGGGCAGATCACCCCTCCACTTT	CASSIGGRSPLHF